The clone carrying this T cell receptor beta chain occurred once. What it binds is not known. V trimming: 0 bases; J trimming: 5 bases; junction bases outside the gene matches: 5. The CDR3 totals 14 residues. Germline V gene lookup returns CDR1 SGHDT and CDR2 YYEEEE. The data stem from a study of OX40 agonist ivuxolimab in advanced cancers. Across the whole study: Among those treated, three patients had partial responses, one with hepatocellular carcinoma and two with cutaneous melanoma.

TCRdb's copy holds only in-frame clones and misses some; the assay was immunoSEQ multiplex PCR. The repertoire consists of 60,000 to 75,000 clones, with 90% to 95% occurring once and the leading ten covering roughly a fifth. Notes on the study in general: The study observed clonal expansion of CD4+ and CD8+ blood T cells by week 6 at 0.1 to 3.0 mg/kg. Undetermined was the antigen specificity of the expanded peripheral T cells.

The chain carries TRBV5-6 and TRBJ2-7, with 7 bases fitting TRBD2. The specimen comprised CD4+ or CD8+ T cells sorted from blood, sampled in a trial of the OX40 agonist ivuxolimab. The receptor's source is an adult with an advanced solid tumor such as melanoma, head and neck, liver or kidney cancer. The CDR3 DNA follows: TGTGCCAGCAGCTTGGGACTAGCTCGCCACGAGCAGTACTTC. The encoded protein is CASSLGLARHEQYF.